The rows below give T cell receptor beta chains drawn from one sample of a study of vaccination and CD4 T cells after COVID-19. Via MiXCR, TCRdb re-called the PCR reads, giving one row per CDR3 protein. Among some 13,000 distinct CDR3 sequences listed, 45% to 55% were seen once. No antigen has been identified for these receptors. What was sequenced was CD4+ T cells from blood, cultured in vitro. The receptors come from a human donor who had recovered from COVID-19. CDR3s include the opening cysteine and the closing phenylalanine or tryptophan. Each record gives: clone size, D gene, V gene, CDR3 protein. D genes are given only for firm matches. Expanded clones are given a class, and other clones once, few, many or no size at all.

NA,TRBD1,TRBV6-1,CASSSRDRGSYEQYF
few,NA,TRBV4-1,CASSQAGGAPRGYTF
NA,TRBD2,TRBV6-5,CASSSSGHNEQFF
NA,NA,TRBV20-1,CSARVGGRERETQYF
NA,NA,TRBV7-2,CASSLGDQETQYF
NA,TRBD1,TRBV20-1,CSEAGGRGSPLHF
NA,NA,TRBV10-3,CAISESNGRGPYGYTF
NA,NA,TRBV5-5,CASSGPGFTGELFF
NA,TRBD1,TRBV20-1,CSARGGVGGAGYGYTF
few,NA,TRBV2,CASSAGGSNQPQHF
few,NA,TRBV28,CASSGQARNTIYF
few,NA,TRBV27,CASRLRGSFDGYTF
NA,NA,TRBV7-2,CASSSSGLSSYEQYF
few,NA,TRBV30,CAWSPTTYEQYF
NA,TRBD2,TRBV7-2,CASSTGTRSHEQFF
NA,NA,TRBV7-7,CASSPGSPGTQYF
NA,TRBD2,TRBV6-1,CASERLAGDLIGLDIQYF
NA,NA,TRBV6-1,CASSSKDYTEAFF
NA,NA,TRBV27,CASKVGGGQETQYF
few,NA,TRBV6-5,CASSYGGSTDTQYF
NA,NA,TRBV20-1,CSARGGRNGYTF
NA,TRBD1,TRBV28,CASGSRDRGNEQFF
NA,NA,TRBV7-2,CASSYGLNLGTQYF
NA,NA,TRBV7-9,CASSLFDRRITDTQYF
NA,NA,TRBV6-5,CASSYSFRIEAFF
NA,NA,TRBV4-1,CASSQLEGPTAYEQYF
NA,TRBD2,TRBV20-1,CSARSQREADTQYF
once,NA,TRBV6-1,CASRPRQAYEQYF
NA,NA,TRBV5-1,CASSFTGLSYNSPLHF
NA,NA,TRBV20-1,CSSWDNYNEQFF
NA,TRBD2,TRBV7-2,CASSFGLAGADTQYF
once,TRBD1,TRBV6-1,CASRRTGANTGELFF
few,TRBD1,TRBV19,CASSVRQGANGYTF
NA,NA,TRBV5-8,CASSLVQNQETQYF
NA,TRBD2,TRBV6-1,CASSRDYSYEQYF
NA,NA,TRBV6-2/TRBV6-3,CASSYGVARLETQYF
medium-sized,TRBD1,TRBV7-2,CASSRQGLLETQYF
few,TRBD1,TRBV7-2,CASSFGQGDYGYTF
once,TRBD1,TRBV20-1,CSARDASRGSTGELFF
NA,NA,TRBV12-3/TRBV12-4,CASSFSNQPQHF